The 18 T cell receptor beta chains presented below share a single source sample, sequenced in a study of neurological immune-mediated disorders (dated by TCRdb to 2018 to 2020). Read against the paper, the sample's time point label means: longitudinal time-point 3. Libraries were built with 5' RACE. Instrument on record: Illumina HiSeq 2500. The public sequencing data were trimmed at Q25 with fastp and processed into clonotypes with MiXCR by TCRdb, which kept only in-frame beta chains. Identical CDR3 protein sequences are pooled into one entry, listed with their most common genes and DNA. This sample is represented by roughly 100,000 distinct CDR3 sequences; under 14% of them were singletons. The top ten hold around 3.3% of the sample. The sequencing sample was made of PBMCs. These receptors all come from a female donor with HTLV-1-associated myelopathy (HAM/TSP).

This clonotype was recorded at least ten times. V is TRBV5-1 and J is TRBJ1-4, with 8 bases identical to TRBD1. The germline V gene encodes CDR1 SGHRS and CDR2 YFSETQ. V lost 0 bases and J lost 3; bases outside the gene matches: 4. This CDR3 has 16 amino acids. In DNA form, the CDR3 reads TGCGCCAGCAGCTTGGGACCAGGGGGCCCTAATGAAAAACTGTTTTTT. It codes for CASSLGPGGPNEKLFF.

This clonotype was found many times. The chain recombines TRBV5-1 with TRBJ2-1; 10 bases line up with TRBD1. CDR3 length equals 15 residues. Germline CDR1 is SGHRS and CDR2 is YFSETQ. The V gene end was trimmed by 0 bases and the J gene end by 9 bases; junction bases not matched to a gene: 6. DNA for the CDR3: TGCGCCAGCAGCTTGGACCCGGGACAGGGGTCTGAGCAGTTCTTC. Amino acid sequence: CASSLDPGQGSEQFF.

This clonotype was detected only a few times. V usage is TRBV15 and J usage is TRBJ2-1, with 7 bases fitting TRBD1. V was pared by 3 bases and J by 3 bases, with 2 bases of the junction left unmatched. Germline CDR1 reads LNHNV; CDR2 reads YYDKDF (reference sequence). This CDR3 has 14 amino acids. The CDR3 loop is CATSRQGVYNEQFF. CDR3 in DNA: TGTGCCACCAGCAGGCAGGGGGTCTACAATGAGCAGTTCTTC.

This clonotype was picked up many times. The DNA of the CDR3 is TGTGCCATCAGTGAGTCGAACAGACCGAGCTCCTACAATGAGCAGTTCTTC. Amino acid sequence: CAISESNRPSSYNEQFF. This chain connects TRBV10-3 to TRBJ2-1; no definite D call. V was pared by 0 bases and J by 0 bases, with 12 bases between. Looked up from germline, CDR1 is ENHRY and CDR2 is SYGVKD. The CDR3 contains 17 residues.

This clonotype was observed at least ten times. The V gene is TRBV28, the J gene TRBJ2-5; TRBD1 is a possible D gene (6 bases). CDR1 is MDHEN, CDR2 SYDVKM, per germline. The V end lost 6 bases, the J end lost 0 bases, and 11 bases lay between the germline ends. The CDR3 runs to 14 residues. CDR3 nucleotides: TGTGCCAGCAGCTCCGGACAGAACCAAGAGACCCAGTACTTC. This translates into CASSSGQNQETQYF. Full variable domain (rest looked up from reference TRBV28 and TRBJ2-5): DVKVTQSSRYLVKRTGEKVFLECVQDMDHENMFWYRQDPGLGLRLIYFSYDVKMKEKGDIPEGYSVSREKKERFSLILESASTNQTSMYLCASSSGQNQETQYFGPGTRLLVL.

The chain uses TRBV5-1 and TRBJ1-1; 7 bases line up with TRBD1. CDR1 SGHRS and CDR2 YFSETQ come from the germline V gene. J lost 13 bases, V lost 3 bases, and 9 bases had no gene match. CDR3 length equals 12 residues. This chain's CDR3 is CASSYDRVGGFF. The CDR3 coding sequence is TGCGCCAGCAGCTACGACAGGGTTGGAGGTTTCTTT.

This clonotype came up many times. V usage is TRBV7-9 and J usage is TRBJ2-3, with D tentatively TRBD1 (5 bases). V was shortened by 3 bases and J by 11 bases, with 15 bases between the two germline ends. The germline gives CDR1 SEHNR, CDR2 FQNEAQ (reference sequence). This CDR3 comprises 13 residues. The CDR3 nucleotides are TGTGCCAGCAGCTTTACCGCAGATACAGGGCAGTATTTT. This gives the protein CASSFTADTGQYF. The full variable domain, completed using reference TRBV7-9 and TRBJ2-3, is DTGVSQNPRHKITKRGQNVTFRCDPISEHNRLYWYRQTLGQGPEFLTYFQNEAQLEKSRLLSDRFSAERPKGSFSTLEIQRTEQGDSAMYLCASSFTADTGQYFGPGTRLTVL.

In regard to this clonotype: This sequence may be a read error, since a much larger clone differs from it by one base. This chain links TRBV6-6 with TRBJ2-5; D is ambiguous. Germline V CDR1 and CDR2: MNHNY, SVGAGI (reference sequence). Deletions cut 6 bases from V and 2 bases from J, with 13 bases between. The CDR3 loop spans 14 amino acids. The CDR3 sequence: CASSLGRIQETQYF. DNA of the CDR3: TGTGCCAGCAGCCTCGGACGGATACAAGAGACCCAGTACTTC.

This clonotype was observed many times. The chain has TRBV6-1 and TRBJ1-1, with a weak D call TRBD1 (5 bases). The germline CDR1 and CDR2 sequences are MNHNS and SASEGT. This CDR3 is 13 amino acids long. Trimming took 7 bases from V and 6 from J, leaving 15 bases between them. CDR3 in DNA: TGTGCCAGCACCCTCCACCGGGACGCTGAAGCTTTCTTT. It is translated as CASTLHRDAEAFF.

This clonotype showed up many times. This chain connects TRBV7-9 to TRBJ2-7; tentative D call: TRBD2 (7 bases). Trimming pared 7 bases from V and 7 bases from J, leaving 17 bases between. The CDR3 has 13 residues. Germline CDR1 SEHNR, CDR2 FQNEAQ (reference sequence). CDR3 sequence reads: CASKAGAEGEQYF. In nucleotides, the CDR3 is TGTGCCAGCAAGGCGGGGGCTGAGGGGGAGCAGTACTTC.

This clonotype has at least ten counts. The chain has TRBV20-1 and TRBJ1-2; 8 bases line up with TRBD1. This CDR3 has 16 residues. After removal of 5 bases from V and 5 bases from J, the junction contained 16 bases not matched to a gene. Germline CDR1 reads DFQATT; CDR2 reads SNEGSKA (reference sequence). CDR3 protein: CSAGLSGTGDFYGYTF. CDR3 DNA: TGCAGTGCTGGCCTTTCCGGGACAGGAGACTTTTATGGCTACACCTTC.

This clonotype was recorded at least ten times. The gene calls are TRBV9 and TRBJ2-1; the D is unclear. This CDR3 is built from 13 residues. CDR1 and CDR2 from the germline V gene are SGDLS and YYNGEE. Trimming cost V 0 bases and J 6 bases, with 7 bases left between them. Here the CDR3 reads CASSVGPSNEQFF. The CDR3 DNA follows: TGTGCCAGCAGCGTAGGTCCCAGCAATGAGCAGTTCTTC.

The chain carries TRBV20-1 and TRBJ2-3; D is possibly TRBD2 (5 bases). CDR1 is DFQATT and CDR2 is SNEGSKA in the germline V gene (reference sequence). The CDR3 length is 17 residues. V gave up 3 bases and J gave up 2 bases, with 21 bases separating them. The CDR3 reads CSASEQVRGGSTDTQYF. The CDR3 coding sequence is TGCAGTGCTAGCGAGCAGGTCCGGGGTGGATCCACAGATACGCAGTATTTT.

Concerning this clonotype itself: This sequence may be a read error, since a much larger clone differs from it by one base. This chain connects TRBV5-6 to TRBJ2-1; 10 bases map to TRBD2. Trimming took 7 bases from V and 0 from J; bases not matched to a gene: 13. The germline gives CDR1 SGHDT, CDR2 YYEEEE. The CDR3 covers 18 residues. CDR3 DNA: TGTGCCAGCGCTCAGTGGGCTAGCGGGGGCCGCTCCTACAATGAGCAGTTCTTC. Encoded protein: CASAQWASGGRSYNEQFF.

The sample holds many counts of this clonotype. The chain joins TRBV15 to TRBJ1-3, with D unresolved. The CDR3 extends over 14 amino acids. V was cut by 5 bases and J by 5 bases, with 13 bases left in between. Germline lookup yields CDR1 LNHNV and CDR2 YYDKDF (reference sequence). This chain's CDR3 is CATSAQSGRNTIYF. The CDR3 coding sequence is TGTGCCACCAGCGCACAGTCGGGGAGAAACACCATATATTTT.

This clonotype has ten or more counts. V is TRBV20-1 and J is TRBJ2-5; D is perhaps TRBD2 (5 bases). This CDR3 is 12 amino acids long. Germline-derived CDR1 and CDR2 are DFQATT and SNEGSKA (reference sequence). V lost 3 bases and J lost 4, with 9 bases in between. CDR3 in amino acids: CSASEGRETQYF. The CDR3 DNA reads TGCAGTGCTAGTGAGGGTCGAGAGACCCAGTACTTC.

Only a few counts were recorded for this clonotype. The CDR3 loop reads CASTRGSTYEQYF. CDR3 in DNA: TGCGCCAGCACCCGGGGCTCTACCTACGAGCAGTACTTC. V usage is TRBV5-1 and J usage is TRBJ2-7; D is tentatively TRBD1 or TRBD2 (5 bases each). This CDR3 spans 13 amino acids. Trimming took 6 bases from V and 2 from J, leaving 12 bases between them. Per germline, CDR1 SGHRS and CDR2 YFSETQ.

This clonotype occurred many times. The DNA for the CDR3 is TGCAGTGCTAAAATTTGGGGACGGGGCTACACCTTC. This codes for CSAKIWGRGYTF. The J gene is TRBJ1-2, the V gene TRBV20-1; possibly TRBD1 for D (5 bases). V was cut by 4 bases and J by 8 bases, with 14 bases left in between. Germline CDR1 reads DFQATT; CDR2 reads SNEGSKA (reference sequence). The CDR3 spans 12 residues.